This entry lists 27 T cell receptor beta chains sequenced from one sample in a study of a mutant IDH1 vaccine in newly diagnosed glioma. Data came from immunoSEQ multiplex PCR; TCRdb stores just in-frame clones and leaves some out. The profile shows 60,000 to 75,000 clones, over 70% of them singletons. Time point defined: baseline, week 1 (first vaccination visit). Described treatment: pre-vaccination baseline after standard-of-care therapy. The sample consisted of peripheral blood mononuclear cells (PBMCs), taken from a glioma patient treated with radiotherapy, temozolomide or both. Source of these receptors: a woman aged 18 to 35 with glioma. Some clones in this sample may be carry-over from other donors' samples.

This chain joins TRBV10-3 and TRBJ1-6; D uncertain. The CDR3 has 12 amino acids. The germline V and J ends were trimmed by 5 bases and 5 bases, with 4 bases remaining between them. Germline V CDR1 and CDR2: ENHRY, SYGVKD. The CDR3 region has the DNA TGTGCCATCAGTATAGATAATTCACCCCTCCACTTT. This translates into CAISIDNSPLHF.

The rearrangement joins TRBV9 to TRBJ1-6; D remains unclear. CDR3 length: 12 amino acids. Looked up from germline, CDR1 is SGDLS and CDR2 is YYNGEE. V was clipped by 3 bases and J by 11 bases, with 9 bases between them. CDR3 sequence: CASSEAGAPLHF. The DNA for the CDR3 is TGTGCCAGCAGCGAGGCGGGAGCACCCCTCCACTTT.

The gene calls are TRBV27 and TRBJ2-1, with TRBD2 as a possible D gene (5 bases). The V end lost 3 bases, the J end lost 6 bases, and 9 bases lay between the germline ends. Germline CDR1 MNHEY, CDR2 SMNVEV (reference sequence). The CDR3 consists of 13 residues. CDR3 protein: CASSFGLFNEQFF. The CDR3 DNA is TGTGCCAGCAGTTTCGGACTCTTCAATGAGCAGTTCTTC.

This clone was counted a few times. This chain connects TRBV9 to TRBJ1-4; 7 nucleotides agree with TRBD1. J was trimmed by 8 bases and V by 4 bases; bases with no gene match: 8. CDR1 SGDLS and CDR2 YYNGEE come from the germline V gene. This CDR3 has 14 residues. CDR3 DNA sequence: TGTGCCAGCAGCTTAGACAGGGCGGGAGAAAAACTGTTTTTT. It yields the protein CASSLDRAGEKLFF.

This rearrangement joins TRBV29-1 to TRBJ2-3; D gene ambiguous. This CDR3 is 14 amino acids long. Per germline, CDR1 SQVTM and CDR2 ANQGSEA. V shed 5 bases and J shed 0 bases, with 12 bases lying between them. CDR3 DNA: TGCAGCGTTTTAGTCCGGGTTAGCACAGATACGCAGTATTTT. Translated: CSVLVRVSTDTQYF.

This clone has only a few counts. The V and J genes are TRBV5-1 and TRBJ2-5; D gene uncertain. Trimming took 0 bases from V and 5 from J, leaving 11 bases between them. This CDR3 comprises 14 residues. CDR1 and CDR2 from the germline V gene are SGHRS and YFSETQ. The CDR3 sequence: CASSLGPTGETQYF. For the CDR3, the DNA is TGCGCCAGCAGCTTGGGGCCCACCGGGGAGACCCAGTACTTC. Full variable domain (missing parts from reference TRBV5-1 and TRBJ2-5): KAGVTQTPRYLIKTRGQQVTLSCSPISGHRSVSWYQQTPGQGLQFLFEYFSETQRNKGNFPGRFSGRQFSNSRSEMNVSTLELGDSALYLCASSLGPTGETQYFGPGTRLLVL.

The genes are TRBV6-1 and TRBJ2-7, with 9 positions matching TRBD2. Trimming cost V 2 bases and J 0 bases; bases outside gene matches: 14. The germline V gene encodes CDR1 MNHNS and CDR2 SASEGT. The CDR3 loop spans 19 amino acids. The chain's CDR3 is CASSERWRLREGLSYEQYF. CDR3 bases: TGTGCCAGCAGTGAACGATGGCGGTTGCGGGAGGGCCTCTCCTACGAGCAGTACTTC.

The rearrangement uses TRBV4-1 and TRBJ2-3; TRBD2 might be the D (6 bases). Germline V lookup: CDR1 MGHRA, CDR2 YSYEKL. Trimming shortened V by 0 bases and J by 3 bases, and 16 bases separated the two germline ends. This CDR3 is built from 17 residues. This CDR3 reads CASSQDRGTRATDTQYF. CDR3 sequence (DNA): TGCGCCAGCAGCCAAGATCGGGGGACCCGAGCGACAGATACGCAGTATTTT.

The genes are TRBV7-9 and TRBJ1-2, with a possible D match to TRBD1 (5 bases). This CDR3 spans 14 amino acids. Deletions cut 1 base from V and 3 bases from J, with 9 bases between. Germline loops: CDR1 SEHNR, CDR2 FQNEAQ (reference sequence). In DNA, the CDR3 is TGTGCCAGCAGCTTAGTAGAGGGGTACTATGGCTACACCTTC. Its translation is CASSLVEGYYGYTF.

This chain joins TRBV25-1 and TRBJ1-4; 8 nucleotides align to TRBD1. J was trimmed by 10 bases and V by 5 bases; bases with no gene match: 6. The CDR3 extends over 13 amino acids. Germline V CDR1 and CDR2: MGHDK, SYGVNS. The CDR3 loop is CASSSRTGPKLFF. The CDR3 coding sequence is TGTGCCAGCAGTTCTCGGACAGGGCCAAAACTGTTTTTT.

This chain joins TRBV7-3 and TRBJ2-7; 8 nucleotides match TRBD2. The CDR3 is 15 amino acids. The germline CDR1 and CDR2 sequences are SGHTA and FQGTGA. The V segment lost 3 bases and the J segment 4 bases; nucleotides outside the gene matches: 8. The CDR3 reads CASSFSAGGVYEQYF. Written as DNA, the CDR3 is TGTGCCAGCAGCTTTTCGGCGGGGGGCGTGTACGAGCAGTACTTC.

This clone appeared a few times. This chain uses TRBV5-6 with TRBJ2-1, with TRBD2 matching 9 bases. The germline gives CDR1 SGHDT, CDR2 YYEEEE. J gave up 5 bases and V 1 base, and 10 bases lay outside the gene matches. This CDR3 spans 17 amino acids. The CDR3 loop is CASSLQLGLAGNNEQFF. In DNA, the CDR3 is TGTGCCAGCAGCTTGCAACTGGGGCTAGCGGGGAACAATGAGCAGTTCTTC.

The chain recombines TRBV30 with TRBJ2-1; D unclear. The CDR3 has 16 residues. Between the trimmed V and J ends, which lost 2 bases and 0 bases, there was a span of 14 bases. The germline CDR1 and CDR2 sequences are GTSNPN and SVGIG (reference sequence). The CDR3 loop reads CAWSRSPGSSYNEQFF. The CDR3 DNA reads TGTGCCTGGAGTCGGAGTCCCGGCAGCTCCTACAATGAGCAGTTCTTC.

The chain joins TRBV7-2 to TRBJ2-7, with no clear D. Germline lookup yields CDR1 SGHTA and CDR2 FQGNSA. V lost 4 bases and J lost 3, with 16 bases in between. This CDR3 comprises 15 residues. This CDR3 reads CASSSGFSADYEQYF. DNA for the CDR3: TGTGCCAGCAGCTCCGGATTCTCGGCGGACTACGAGCAGTACTTC.

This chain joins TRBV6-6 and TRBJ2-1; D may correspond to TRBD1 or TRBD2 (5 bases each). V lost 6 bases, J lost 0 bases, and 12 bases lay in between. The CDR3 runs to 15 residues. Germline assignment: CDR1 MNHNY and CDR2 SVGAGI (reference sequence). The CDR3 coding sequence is TGTGCCAGCAGCAGGGACCCGAGCTCCTACAATGAGCAGTTCTTC. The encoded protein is CASSRDPSSYNEQFF.

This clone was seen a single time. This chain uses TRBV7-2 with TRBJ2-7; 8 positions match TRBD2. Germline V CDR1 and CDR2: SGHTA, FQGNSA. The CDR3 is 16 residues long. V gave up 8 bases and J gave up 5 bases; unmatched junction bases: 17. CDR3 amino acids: CASDGAGALPGDEQYF. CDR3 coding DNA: TGTGCCAGCGATGGAGCGGGAGCCCTCCCGGGGGACGAGCAGTACTTC.

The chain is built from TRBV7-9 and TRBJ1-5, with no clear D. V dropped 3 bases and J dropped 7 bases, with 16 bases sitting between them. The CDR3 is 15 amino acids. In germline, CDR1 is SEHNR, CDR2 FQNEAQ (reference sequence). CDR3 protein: CASSFQGVGSQPQHF. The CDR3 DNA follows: TGTGCCAGCAGCTTCCAAGGAGTTGGGAGCCAGCCCCAGCATTTT.

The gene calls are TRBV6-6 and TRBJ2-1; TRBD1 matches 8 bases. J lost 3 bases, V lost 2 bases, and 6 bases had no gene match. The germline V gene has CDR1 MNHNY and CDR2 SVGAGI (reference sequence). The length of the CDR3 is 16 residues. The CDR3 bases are TGTGCCAGCAGTTACCCTGGACAGGGCATCTACAATGAGCAGTTCTTC. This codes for CASSYPGQGIYNEQFF.

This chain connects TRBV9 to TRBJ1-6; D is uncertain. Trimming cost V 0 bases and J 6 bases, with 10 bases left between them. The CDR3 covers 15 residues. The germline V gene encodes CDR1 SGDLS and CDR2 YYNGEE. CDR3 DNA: TGTGCCAGCAGCGTAGAGCCTTACTTTAATTCACCCCTCCACTTT. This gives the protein CASSVEPYFNSPLHF. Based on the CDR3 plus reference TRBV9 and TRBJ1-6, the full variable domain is DSGVTQTPKHLITATGQRVTLRCSPRSGDLSVYWYQQSLDQGLQFLIQYYNGEERAKGNILERFSAQQFPDLHSELNLSSLELGDSALYFCASSVEPYFNSPLHFGNGTRLTVT.

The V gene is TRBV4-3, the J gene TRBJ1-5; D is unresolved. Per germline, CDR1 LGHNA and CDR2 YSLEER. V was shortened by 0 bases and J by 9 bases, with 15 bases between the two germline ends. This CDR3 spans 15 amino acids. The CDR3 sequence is CASSQDIGTYLPQHF. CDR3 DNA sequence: TGCGCCAGCAGCCAAGATATAGGAACGTATCTGCCCCAGCATTTT.

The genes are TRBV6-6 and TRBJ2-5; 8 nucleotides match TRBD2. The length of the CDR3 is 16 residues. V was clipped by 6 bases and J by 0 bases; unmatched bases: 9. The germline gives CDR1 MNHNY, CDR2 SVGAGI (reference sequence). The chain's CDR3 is CASSPTSALYQETQYF. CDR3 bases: TGTGCCAGCAGCCCGACTAGCGCGTTGTACCAAGAGACCCAGTACTTC.

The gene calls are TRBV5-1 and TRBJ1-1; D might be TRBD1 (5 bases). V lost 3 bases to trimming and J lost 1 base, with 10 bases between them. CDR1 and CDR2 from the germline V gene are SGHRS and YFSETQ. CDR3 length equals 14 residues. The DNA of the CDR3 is TGCGCCAGCAGCTCGGGACCTGGGAACACTGAAGCTTTCTTT. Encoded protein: CASSSGPGNTEAFF.

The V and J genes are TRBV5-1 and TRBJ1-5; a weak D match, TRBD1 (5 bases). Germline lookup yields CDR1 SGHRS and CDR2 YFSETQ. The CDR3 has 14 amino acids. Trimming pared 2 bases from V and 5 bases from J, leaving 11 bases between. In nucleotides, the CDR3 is TGCGCCAGCAGCTTAGGGGTAAATCATCAGCCCCAGCATTTT. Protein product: CASSLGVNHQPQHF.

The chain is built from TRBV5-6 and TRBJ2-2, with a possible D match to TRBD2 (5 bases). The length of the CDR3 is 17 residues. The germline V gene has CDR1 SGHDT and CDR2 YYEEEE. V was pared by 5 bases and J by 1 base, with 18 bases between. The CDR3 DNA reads TGTGCCAGCAGTACGCCTCTAGCCGGGGTGAACACCGGGGAGCTGTTTTTT. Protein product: CASSTPLAGVNTGELFF.

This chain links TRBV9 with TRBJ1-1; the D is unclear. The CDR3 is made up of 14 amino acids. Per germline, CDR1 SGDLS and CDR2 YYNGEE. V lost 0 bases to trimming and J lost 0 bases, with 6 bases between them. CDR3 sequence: CASSVEDLNTEAFF. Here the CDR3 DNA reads TGTGCCAGCAGCGTAGAAGATCTGAACACTGAAGCTTTCTTT.

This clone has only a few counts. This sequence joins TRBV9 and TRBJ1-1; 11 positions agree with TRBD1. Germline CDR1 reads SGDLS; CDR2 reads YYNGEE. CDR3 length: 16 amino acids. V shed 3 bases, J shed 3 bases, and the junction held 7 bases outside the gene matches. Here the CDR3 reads CASSEDRDRGDTEAFF. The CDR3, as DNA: TGTGCCAGCAGCGAAGACCGGGACAGGGGGGACACTGAAGCTTTCTTT.

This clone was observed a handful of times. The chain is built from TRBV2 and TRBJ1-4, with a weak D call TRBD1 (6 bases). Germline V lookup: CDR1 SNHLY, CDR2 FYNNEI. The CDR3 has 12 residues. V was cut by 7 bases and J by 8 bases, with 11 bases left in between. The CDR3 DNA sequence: TGTGCCAGCAACAGGGTGAGGGAAAAACTGTTTTTT. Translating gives CASNRVREKLFF.